Listed below are T cell receptor beta chains from one sample, sequenced in a study of cytomegalovirus exposure and HLA in healthy donors. The assay was immunoSEQ multiplex PCR, and TCRdb's table has in-frame clones only and misses some. The table shows more than 95,000 clones, with roughly a tenth occurring only once. The specimen sequenced was PBMCs. The source of these receptors is a man between 35 and 55 years old in good health and CMV-seropositive. The CDR3 runs from the conserved cysteine through the conserved F or W. Each record gives: J gene, D gene, clone size, V gene, CDR3 protein, CDR3 DNA. D genes are given only for firm matches. The listing skips clone size in some rows; elsewhere it reads once, few, many or a size class.

j_call: TRBJ2-7
d_call: -
clone_size: few
v_call: TRBV29-1
cdr3_aa: CSVPIRPGGDEQYF
cdr3_nt: TGCAGCGTCCCGATAAGACCCGGCGGGGACGAGCAGTACTTC

j_call: TRBJ1-5
d_call: TRBD1
clone_size: -
v_call: TRBV27
cdr3_aa: CASSLWGTGHQPQHF
cdr3_nt: TGTGCCAGCAGTTTATGGGGGACAGGCCATCAACCCCAGCATTTT

j_call: TRBJ2-7
d_call: TRBD2
clone_size: few
v_call: TRBV28
cdr3_aa: CATTRPGGENEQYF
cdr3_nt: TGTGCCACCACCCGCCCGGGAGGTGAGAACGAGCAGTACTTC

j_call: TRBJ1-2
d_call: TRBD1
clone_size: -
v_call: TRBV6-5
cdr3_aa: CASSRQGNYGYTF
cdr3_nt: TGTGCCAGCAGTCGACAGGGGAACTATGGCTACACCTTC

j_call: TRBJ2-1
d_call: -
clone_size: -
v_call: TRBV9
cdr3_aa: CASSALLAGYNEQFF
cdr3_nt: TGTGCCAGCAGCGCCTTACTAGCTGGGTACAATGAGCAGTTCTTC

j_call: TRBJ2-7
d_call: TRBD1
clone_size: -
v_call: TRBV4-2
cdr3_aa: CASSQGLFRDRGFEQYF
cdr3_nt: TGTGCCAGCAGCCAAGGACTATTCCGGGACAGAGGTTTCGAGCAGTACTTC

j_call: TRBJ2-3
d_call: -
clone_size: few
v_call: TRBV7-3
cdr3_aa: CASSQTGSGADTQYF
cdr3_nt: TGTGCCAGCAGCCAAACCGGGAGCGGAGCAGATACGCAGTATTTT

j_call: TRBJ1-1
d_call: -
clone_size: few
v_call: TRBV7-9
cdr3_aa: CASSIQGEVNTEAFF
cdr3_nt: TGTGCCAGCAGCATACAGGGAGAGGTGAACACTGAAGCTTTCTTT

j_call: TRBJ2-7
d_call: TRBD2
clone_size: few
v_call: TRBV4-2
cdr3_aa: CASSQGDSGKHEQYF
cdr3_nt: TGTGCCAGCAGCCAAGGTGATAGCGGGAAACACGAGCAGTACTTC

j_call: TRBJ2-7
d_call: TRBD1
clone_size: -
v_call: TRBV6-5
cdr3_aa: CAGSYSTGGYYEQYF
cdr3_nt: TGTGCCGGCAGTTACTCGACAGGGGGATACTACGAGCAGTACTTC

j_call: TRBJ1-2
d_call: -
clone_size: few
v_call: TRBV5-1
cdr3_aa: CASSLEDSPPDGYTF
cdr3_nt: TGCGCCAGCAGCTTGGAAGACAGTCCACCGGATGGCTACACCTTC

j_call: TRBJ2-2
d_call: TRBD2
clone_size: -
v_call: TRBV9
cdr3_aa: CASSPSPGSGLKLFF
cdr3_nt: TGTGCCAGCAGCCCTTCGCCGGGTAGCGGGCTGAAGCTGTTTTTT

j_call: TRBJ2-7
d_call: TRBD2
clone_size: few
v_call: TRBV18
cdr3_aa: CASSPYSGLGGGYEQYF
cdr3_nt: TGTGCCAGCTCACCATATTCGGGACTGGGCGGGGGCTACGAGCAGTACTTC

j_call: TRBJ2-2
d_call: TRBD2
clone_size: few
v_call: TRBV13
cdr3_aa: CASSSGGRLTGELFF
cdr3_nt: TGTGCCAGCAGCTCTGGCGGGAGATTAACCGGGGAGCTGTTTTTT

j_call: TRBJ2-3
d_call: TRBD2
clone_size: few
v_call: TRBV6-1
cdr3_aa: CASWTSGNTDTQYF
cdr3_nt: TGTGCCAGCTGGACTAGCGGGAACACAGATACGCAGTATTTT

j_call: TRBJ1-1
d_call: -
clone_size: few
v_call: TRBV28
cdr3_aa: CASSSTSEANTEAFF
cdr3_nt: TGTGCCAGCAGTTCCACCTCTGAGGCGAACACTGAAGCTTTCTTT

j_call: TRBJ1-5
d_call: -
clone_size: -
v_call: TRBV19
cdr3_aa: CASSTRKTALNQPQHF
cdr3_nt: TGTGCCAGTAGTACTAGAAAGACAGCCCTCAATCAGCCCCAGCATTTT

j_call: TRBJ2-2
d_call: -
clone_size: -
v_call: TRBV15
cdr3_aa: CATSSQGVGELFF
cdr3_nt: TGTGCCACCAGCAGTCAAGGGGTCGGGGAGCTGTTTTTT

j_call: TRBJ2-5
d_call: TRBD2
clone_size: -
v_call: TRBV10-2
cdr3_aa: CASIGSGRRETQYF
cdr3_nt: TGCGCCAGCATCGGTAGCGGGAGACGAGAGACCCAGTACTTC

j_call: TRBJ2-1
d_call: -
clone_size: few
v_call: TRBV18
cdr3_aa: CASSPGSNEQFF
cdr3_nt: TGTGCCAGCTCACCTGGCTCTAATGAGCAGTTCTTC

j_call: TRBJ2-7
d_call: -
clone_size: few
v_call: TRBV15
cdr3_aa: CATSRGGLEYEQYF
cdr3_nt: TGTGCCACCAGCAGGGGGGGGCTAGAGTACGAGCAGTACTTC

j_call: TRBJ1-4
d_call: -
clone_size: many
v_call: TRBV7-8
cdr3_aa: CASSLVSRGNEKLFF
cdr3_nt: TGTGCCAGCAGCTTAGTTAGCAGGGGAAATGAAAAACTGTTTTTT

j_call: TRBJ2-5
d_call: -
clone_size: -
v_call: TRBV18
cdr3_aa: CASSPNQGLQETQYF
cdr3_nt: TGTGCCAGCTCACCGAACCAGGGTTTACAAGAGACCCAGTACTTC

j_call: TRBJ2-3
d_call: -
clone_size: -
v_call: TRBV5-8
cdr3_aa: CASSLERGASTDTQYF
cdr3_nt: TGTGCCAGCAGCTTGGAACGGGGTGCGAGCACAGATACGCAGTATTTT

j_call: TRBJ2-5
d_call: -
clone_size: -
v_call: TRBV7-9
cdr3_aa: CASSLAKETQYF
cdr3_nt: TGTGCCAGCAGCTTAGCTAAAGAGACCCAGTACTTC

j_call: TRBJ2-7
d_call: -
clone_size: -
v_call: TRBV6-1
cdr3_aa: CASSDQFTGFAYEQYF
cdr3_nt: TGTGCCAGCAGTGACCAGTTCACAGGGTTTGCCTACGAGCAGTACTTC

j_call: TRBJ2-7
d_call: -
clone_size: few
v_call: TRBV5-6
cdr3_aa: CASSPRSSYEQYF
cdr3_nt: TGTGCCAGCAGCCCTAGGAGCTCCTACGAGCAGTACTTC

j_call: TRBJ2-1
d_call: -
clone_size: -
v_call: TRBV7-2
cdr3_aa: CASSFLADEQFF
cdr3_nt: TGTGCCAGCAGCTTTCTCGCGGATGAGCAGTTCTTC

j_call: TRBJ1-2
d_call: -
clone_size: -
v_call: TRBV7-3
cdr3_aa: CASSLRIGGLSYGYTF
cdr3_nt: TGTGCCAGCAGCTTAAGGATCGGGGGGCTCAGCTATGGCTACACCTTC

j_call: TRBJ2-5
d_call: -
clone_size: -
v_call: TRBV5-8
cdr3_aa: CASSLSRLQGYF
cdr3_nt: TGTGCCAGCAGCTTGAGTAGGCTCCAGGGGTACTTC

j_call: TRBJ2-7
d_call: TRBD1
clone_size: few
v_call: TRBV6-5
cdr3_aa: CASSRDRGATYEQYF
cdr3_nt: TGTGCCAGCAGTCGTGACAGGGGAGCCACCTACGAGCAGTACTTC

j_call: TRBJ2-1
d_call: -
clone_size: few
v_call: TRBV11-2
cdr3_aa: CASSLGGSYNEQFF
cdr3_nt: TGTGCCAGCAGCTTAGGAGGCTCCTACAATGAGCAGTTCTTC

j_call: TRBJ1-1
d_call: TRBD1
clone_size: -
v_call: TRBV2
cdr3_aa: CASSESLGTGLEAFF
cdr3_nt: TGTGCCAGCAGTGAAAGTCTCGGGACAGGCCTTGAAGCTTTCTTT

j_call: TRBJ2-7
d_call: TRBD2
clone_size: -
v_call: TRBV10-3
cdr3_aa: CAISEPGTSGAEQYF
cdr3_nt: TGTGCCATCAGTGAACCCGGGACTAGCGGAGCCGAGCAGTACTTC

j_call: TRBJ2-1
d_call: TRBD2
clone_size: -
v_call: TRBV18
cdr3_aa: CASSPVLAGYNEQFF
cdr3_nt: TGTGCCAGCTCACCCGTGCTAGCGGGGTACAATGAGCAGTTCTTC

j_call: TRBJ2-5
d_call: -
clone_size: few
v_call: TRBV11-3
cdr3_aa: CASSLQGGETQYF
cdr3_nt: TGTGCCAGCAGCTTACAAGGAGGAGAGACCCAGTACTTC

j_call: TRBJ2-2
d_call: TRBD2
clone_size: -
v_call: TRBV29-1
cdr3_aa: CSVDGGGWTGELFF
cdr3_nt: TGCAGCGTGGATGGGGGGGGATGGACCGGGGAGCTGTTTTTT

j_call: TRBJ2-3
d_call: -
clone_size: few
v_call: TRBV11-2
cdr3_aa: CASSLGNRVIADTQYF
cdr3_nt: TGTGCCAGCAGCTTAGGGAACAGGGTGATCGCAGATACGCAGTATTTT

j_call: TRBJ2-5
d_call: -
clone_size: few
v_call: TRBV7-8
cdr3_aa: CASSLLETQYF
cdr3_nt: TGTGCCAGCAGCTTACTAGAGACCCAGTACTTC

j_call: TRBJ2-7
d_call: TRBD2
clone_size: -
v_call: TRBV9
cdr3_aa: CASSVVPPSGSYYEQYF
cdr3_nt: TGTGCCAGCAGCGTAGTCCCCCCTAGCGGGAGTTACTACGAGCAGTACTTC

j_call: TRBJ1-6
d_call: TRBD1
clone_size: -
v_call: TRBV6-5
cdr3_aa: CASRDGDRDSSPLHF
cdr3_nt: TGTGCCAGCAGGGACGGGGACAGGGATAGTTCACCCCTCCACTTT

j_call: TRBJ2-7
d_call: TRBD2
clone_size: -
v_call: TRBV7-9
cdr3_aa: CASSSGLALTYEQYF
cdr3_nt: TGTGCCAGCAGCTCGGGACTAGCGTTAACCTACGAGCAGTACTTC

j_call: TRBJ1-5
d_call: TRBD1
clone_size: few
v_call: TRBV28
cdr3_aa: CASRQGNDQPQHF
cdr3_nt: TGTGCCAGCAGACAGGGGAATGATCAGCCCCAGCATTTT

j_call: TRBJ1-3
d_call: -
clone_size: few
v_call: TRBV6-1
cdr3_aa: CASSEAPGMGNTIYF
cdr3_nt: TGTGCCAGCAGTGAAGCGCCAGGGATGGGAAACACCATATATTTT

j_call: TRBJ2-6
d_call: TRBD2
clone_size: few
v_call: TRBV6-7
cdr3_aa: CASSLDSGTPGTSGSNGANVLTF
cdr3_nt: TGTGCCAGCAGCTTAGATAGCGGGACTCCCGGGACTAGCGGGAGTAATGGGGCCAACGTCCTGACTTTC

j_call: TRBJ2-1
d_call: TRBD2
clone_size: -
v_call: TRBV10-2
cdr3_aa: CASSESTSGKNEQFF
cdr3_nt: TGCGCCAGCAGTGAGTCGACTAGCGGGAAGAATGAGCAGTTCTTC

j_call: TRBJ2-1
d_call: -
clone_size: -
v_call: TRBV5-4
cdr3_aa: CASSRTFTGSSYNEQFF
cdr3_nt: TGTGCCAGCAGCCGCACCTTTACAGGGAGCTCCTACAATGAGCAGTTCTTC

j_call: TRBJ2-3
d_call: -
clone_size: -
v_call: TRBV7-2
cdr3_aa: CAGSGDRDTQYF
cdr3_nt: TGTGCCGGCTCAGGGGATCGAGATACGCAGTATTTT

j_call: TRBJ2-7
d_call: TRBD1
clone_size: -
v_call: TRBV7-2
cdr3_aa: CASSLRRGTGDYEQYF
cdr3_nt: TGTGCCAGCAGCTTAAGGCGTGGGACAGGGGACTACGAGCAGTACTTC

j_call: TRBJ1-4
d_call: -
clone_size: -
v_call: TRBV5-6
cdr3_aa: CASSLARGGTNEKLFF
cdr3_nt: TGTGCCAGCAGCTTGGCCCGGGGGGGGACTAATGAAAAACTGTTTTTT

j_call: TRBJ2-3
d_call: -
clone_size: few
v_call: TRBV13
cdr3_aa: CASSLGGRETDTQYF
cdr3_nt: TGTGCCAGCAGCTTAGGGGGGCGGGAAACAGATACGCAGTATTTT